The 3 T cell receptor beta chains below all came from one sample that was sequenced in a study of T cells in Graves' hyperthyroidism and ophthalmopathy. The source material, RNA transcripts, was used to amplify TCR beta CDR3 regions. Carried out on the TCR CDR3, a first-round RT-PCR used the HTBI primer set. TCRdb independently ran MiXCR on the multiplex PCR reads; one entry per CDR3 protein. The sample shows 330,000 or so distinct CDR3 sequences, 15% to 20% of them seen only once. Sequencing used blood. These receptors all stem from a woman aged 40 to 55 with Graves' ophthalmopathy.

The table lists this clonotype with many counts. This chain links TRBV20-1 with TRBJ2-5, with TRBD1 as a possible D gene (6 bases). Trimming left V 4 bases short and J 5 bases short, with 17 bases between. The CDR3 contains 14 residues. CDR1 is DFQATT and CDR2 is SNEGSKA in the germline V gene (reference sequence). The CDR3 is CSATGTGPGETQYF. The CDR3 coding sequence is TGCAGTGCTACCGGAACAGGGCCTGGGGAGACCCAGTACTTC.

The chain combines TRBV20-1 with TRBJ2-7; TRBD1 aligns across 9 bases. J lost 6 bases, V lost 3 bases, and 6 bases had no gene match. The CDR3 is made up of 13 amino acids. Germline CDR1 DFQATT, CDR2 SNEGSKA (reference sequence). The CDR3 DNA sequence: TGCAGTGCTAGTCCTGGGACAGGGACCGAGCAGTACTTC. This codes for CSASPGTGTEQYF.

This clonotype came up many times. The chain links TRBV19 to TRBJ1-5; weak D call: TRBD1 (6 bases). Germline-derived CDR1 and CDR2 are LNHDA and SQIVND (reference sequence). V lost 3 bases to trimming and J lost 4 bases, with 13 bases between them. The CDR3 is 15 amino acids. The CDR3 coding sequence is TGTGCCAGTAGTATCAGAAGACAGGCTAATCAGCCCCAGCATTTT. Protein: CASSIRRQANQPQHF.